Included here is one TCR beta chain sequence, with context. With molecular barcodes, quantitative 5'-RACE was used to make the TCR beta libraries. TCRdb re-called the 5' RACE reads with MiXCR, one entry per CDR3 protein. This sample yields approximately 220,000 distinct CDR3 sequences, of which around 24% are seen a single time; 6.6% belongs to the top ten. This entry belongs to a study of CD8 T cells in ankylosing spondylitis. This receptor was taken from a male donor with ankylosing spondylitis or in good health (not recorded which). Sample: blood, either unsorted or a sorted T cell fraction (not recorded which).

CDR3 DNA: TGTGCCAGCAGACCCGGCGGGAGCCCGAACACCGGGGAGCTGTTTTTT. The encoded protein is CASRPGGSPNTGELFF. This rearrangement joins TRBV25-1 to TRBJ2-2; 7 bases fit TRBD2. CDR1 and CDR2 from the germline V gene are MGHDK and SYGVNS. The CDR3 is 16 amino acids. After removal of 6 bases from V and 0 bases from J, the junction contained 7 bases not matched to a gene.